This entry is about one T cell receptor beta chain. The sample comes from a study of blood T cell repertoires in COVID-19. Sequencing was performed with immunoSEQ multiplex PCR; in TCRdb, only in-frame clones are kept and a portion is missing. Of 150,000 to 200,000 clones in the sample, roughly four fifths are singletons; the top ten hold under 13%. The ends lost 4 bases at V and 4 bases at J; junction bases unmatched: 6. The V gene's germline CDR1 is SGHVS and CDR2 FQNEAQ. The CDR3 has 15 residues. V gene TRBV7-8 combines with J gene TRBJ1-2; TRBD1 matches 10 bases. The sample was peripheral blood. The TCR sequence derives from a human donor in a cohort sampled during active COVID-19. The CDR3 is CASSSDRGLAYGYTF. As DNA, the CDR3 is TGTGCCAGCAGCTCCGACAGGGGGCTCGCCTATGGCTACACCTTC.